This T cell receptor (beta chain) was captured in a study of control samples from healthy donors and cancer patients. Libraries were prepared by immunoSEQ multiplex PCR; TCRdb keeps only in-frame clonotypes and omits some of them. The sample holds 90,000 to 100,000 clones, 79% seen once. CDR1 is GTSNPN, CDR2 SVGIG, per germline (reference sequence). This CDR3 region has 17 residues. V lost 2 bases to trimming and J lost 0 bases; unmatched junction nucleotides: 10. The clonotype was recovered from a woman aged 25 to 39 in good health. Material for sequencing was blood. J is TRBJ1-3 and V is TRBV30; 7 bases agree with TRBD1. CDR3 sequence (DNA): TGTGCCTGGAGTAGGGGACAGACCCAATACTCTGGAAACACCATATATTTT. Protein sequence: CAWSRGQTQYSGNTIYF.